This T cell receptor beta chain is drawn from a study of cytomegalovirus exposure and HLA in healthy donors. This PCR relied on a set of 60 Vbeta primers and 13 Jbeta primers. Clones were sequenced by immunoSEQ multiplex PCR, and TCRdb holds only the in-frame ones, with some missing. The sample carries 100,000 to 150,000 clones, about 72% recorded once. This clone was recorded a few times. Germline loops: CDR1 MNHEY, CDR2 SVGAGI. The V end was cut by 4 bases, the J end by 4 bases, with 16 bases between. There are 15 residues in the CDR3. This TCR was sampled from a female donor in good health and CMV-seronegative. The material sequenced was PBMCs. This rearrangement joins TRBV6-5 to TRBJ1-2; no definite D call. The CDR3 region has the DNA TGTGCCAGCAGTTCGACTACAAGGGTGTCCTATGGCTACACCTTC. Translating gives CASSSTTRVSYGYTF.